The 12 T cell receptor beta chains below come from one sample, sequenced in a study of immune cell composition in non-small cell lung cancer. Produced via immunoSEQ multiplex PCR; TCRdb's table is partial and in-frame only. The profile covers 1,500 to 2,500 clones, with roughly 82% appearing a single time and over 12% taken by the ten largest. The sequenced sample was lung tumor tissue. These TCRs come from a human donor with non-small cell lung cancer.

The gene calls are TRBV4-1 and TRBJ2-5, with D uncertain. Trimming shortened V by 1 base and J by 5 bases, and 20 bases separated the two germline ends. The germline V gene has CDR1 MGHRA and CDR2 YSYEKL. This CDR3 region has 17 residues. The CDR3 is CASSQGAQTTSVETQYF. CDR3 DNA sequence: TGCGCCAGCAGCCAAGGGGCTCAGACCACATCCGTCGAGACCCAGTACTTC.

CDR3 nucleotide sequence: TGTGCCACCCACCGTAGCTCTGGAAACACCATATATTTT. Translated: CATHRSSGNTIYF. The V call is TRBV18, the J call TRBJ1-3; no definite D call. The V gene lost 10 bases and the J gene lost 0 bases, with 10 bases spanning the gap. The CDR3 is 13 amino acids. The germline gives CDR1 KGHSH, CDR2 LQKENI.

By share of the sample, this clone is large (0.1 to 1%). Sequence at one end of the junction differs from germline and may be a read error. This sequence joins TRBV10-2 and TRBJ1-1, with no clear D. The CDR3 runs to 13 residues. Germline V gene data show CDR1 as WSHSY and CDR2 as SAAADI. In nucleotides, the CDR3 is TGCGCCAGCAGTAAGTCGGCGAACACTGAAGCTTTCTTT. Protein: CASSKSANTEAFF.

The chain employs TRBV5-4 and TRBJ2-1; 11 bases agree with TRBD2. The CDR3 contains 14 residues. CDR1 and CDR2 (germline): SGHNT, YYREEE (reference sequence). After removal of 4 bases from V and 9 bases from J, the junction contained 6 bases not matched to a gene. The CDR3 sequence is CASSGSSGGSEQFF. The CDR3 DNA is TGTGCCAGCAGCGGGTCTAGCGGGGGGTCTGAGCAGTTCTTC.

This sequence joins TRBV30 and TRBJ1-5, with D tentatively TRBD1 (6 bases). The CDR3 is made up of 14 amino acids. Germline V gene data show CDR1 as GTSNPN and CDR2 as SVGIG (reference sequence). The V gene lost 3 bases and the J gene lost 4 bases, with 13 bases spanning the gap. This CDR3 is CAWSRGFSNQPQHF. In DNA, the CDR3 is TGTGCCTGGAGCAGGGGATTTTCAAATCAGCCCCAGCATTTT. Filled out from reference TRBV30 and TRBJ1-5, the complete variable domain reads SQTIHQWPATLVQPVGSPLSLECTVEGTSNPNLYWYRQAAGRGLQLLFYSVGIGQISSEVPQNLSASRPQDRQFILSSKKLLLSDSGFYLCAWSRGFSNQPQHFGDGTRLSIL.

The chain joins TRBV18 to TRBJ2-3; 11 bases map to TRBD2. Trimming took 5 bases from V and 3 from J; bases not matched to a gene: 4. In germline, CDR1 is KGHSH, CDR2 LQKENI. CDR3 length: 15 amino acids. The CDR3 sequence is CASSSSSGGTDTQYF. DNA of the CDR3: TGTGCCAGCTCATCGTCTAGCGGGGGGACAGATACGCAGTATTTT.

The chain is built from TRBV6-1 and TRBJ2-7; 12 nucleotides line up with TRBD1. Per the germline V gene, CDR1 is MNHNS and CDR2 is SASEGT. Trimming cost V 6 bases and J 6 bases; bases outside gene matches: 9. The CDR3 totals 15 residues. CDR3 nucleotide sequence: TGTGCCAGCAGGAACACCGGGACAGGGGGCGTCGAGCAGTACTTC. Residues: CASRNTGTGGVEQYF.

The gene calls are TRBV30 and TRBJ1-2; D unresolved. The CDR3 is 11 residues long. Trimming took 4 bases from V and 8 from J, leaving 11 bases between them. Germline CDR1 GTSNPN, CDR2 SVGIG (reference sequence). The CDR3 DNA sequence: TGTGCCTGGATCACTTCAGGCGGCTACACCTTC. Its translation: CAWITSGGYTF.

This sequence joins TRBV5-1 and TRBJ2-5; D may be TRBD2 (6 bases). V dropped 0 bases and J dropped 1 base, with 10 bases sitting between them. Germline CDR1 is SGHRS and CDR2 is YFSETQ. CDR3 length: 15 amino acids. The CDR3 DNA reads TGCGCCAGCAGCTTGGAGGGTAGCGGCCAAGAGACCCAGTACTTC. Amino acid sequence: CASSLEGSGQETQYF.

CDR3 sequence (DNA): TGTGCCAGCAGTATAACGACCTCTCGGGGAGATACGCAGTATTTT. It specifies CASSITTSRGDTQYF. The V and J genes are TRBV2 and TRBJ2-3; perhaps TRBD2 as D (5 bases). The length of the CDR3 is 15 residues. The germline V and J ends were trimmed by 5 bases and 5 bases, with 17 bases remaining between them. Germline V gene data show CDR1 as SNHLY and CDR2 as FYNNEI.

The rearrangement uses TRBV4-2 and TRBJ2-5; no firm D call. Germline CDR1 and CDR2: LGHNA and YNFKEQ. Trimming shortened V by 2 bases and J by 2 bases, and 9 bases separated the two germline ends. This CDR3 is built from 14 residues. This CDR3 is CASSQTLPQETQYF. In nucleotides, the CDR3 is TGTGCCAGCAGCCAAACGCTACCACAAGAGACCCAGTACTTC.

The J gene is TRBJ2-4, the V gene TRBV19; D may be TRBD1 (6 bases). This CDR3 comprises 16 residues. V was cut by 7 bases and J by 4 bases, with 20 bases left in between. The germline gives CDR1 LNHDA, CDR2 SQIVND (reference sequence). CDR3 sequence reads: CASTRKQGGAKNIQYF. As DNA, the CDR3 is TGTGCCAGTACCCGGAAACAGGGTGGGGCTAAAAACATTCAGTACTTC.